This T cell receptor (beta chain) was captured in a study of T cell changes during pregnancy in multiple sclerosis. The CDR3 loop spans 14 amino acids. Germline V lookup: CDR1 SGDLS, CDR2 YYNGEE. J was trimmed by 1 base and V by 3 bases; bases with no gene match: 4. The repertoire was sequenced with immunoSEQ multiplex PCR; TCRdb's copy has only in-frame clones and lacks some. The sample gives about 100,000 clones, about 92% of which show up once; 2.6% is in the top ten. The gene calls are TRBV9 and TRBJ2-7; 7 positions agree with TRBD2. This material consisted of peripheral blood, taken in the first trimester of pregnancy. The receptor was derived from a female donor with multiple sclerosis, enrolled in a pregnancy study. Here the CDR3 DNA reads TGTGCCAGCAGCGAGGCGGGGGTTTCCTACGAGCAGTACTTC. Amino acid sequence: CASSEAGVSYEQYF.